This T cell receptor beta chain was captured in a study of T cells expressing NK-cell markers. As for the study in general: HCMV serostatus: seven of eight sequenced donors positive, one negative. Study conclusions and caveats: Four donors showed these clonotypes also leading the CD3+CD56-NKG2C+ fraction. CD8+ T cells in 5 to 7 donors included dominant NKG2C+ clonotypes at about 1.0-8%.

For TCR beta, cDNA was produced by 5'RACE template switching with UMIs. From the 5' RACE reads, TCRdb lists one entry per CDR3 protein and no DNA. The table for this sample gives 350,000 to 450,000 distinct CDR3 sequences. Turning to this clonotype: No antigen is known for it.

The germline V gene has CDR1 SGDLS and CDR2 YYNGEE. The CDR3 extends over 16 amino acids. The chain couples TRBV9 to TRBJ2-2; the TCRdb call, TRBD2, lacks DNA for checking. The sequencing sample was made of blood T cells: a sorted CD56 or NKG2C T cell subset, CD4+ or CD8+ T cells, or bulk PBMC T cells (not recorded which). The sequence derives from a man aged 18 to 69 in good health. The CDR3 reads CASSARQVAGSRELFF.